The 22 T cell receptor beta chains listed next were all sequenced from one sample in a study of blood T cell repertoires in COVID-19. Repertoires were generated with immunoSEQ multiplex PCR, while TCRdb's copy carries only in-frame clones and drops some. The sample shows about 230,000 clones, about 90% of them seen only once. Sequencing input: peripheral blood. The receptors come from a man aged 30 to 45 with COVID-19, enrolled during active disease.

The genes are TRBV9 and TRBJ1-1; no clear D gene. This CDR3 comprises 13 residues. Germline-derived CDR1 and CDR2 are SGDLS and YYNGEE. V lost 3 bases and J 1 base, leaving 7 bases between the germline ends. The CDR3 DNA reads TGTGCCAGCAGCGGGCAGGAGAACACTGAAGCTTTCTTT. It specifies CASSGQENTEAFF.

V gene TRBV5-1 combines with J gene TRBJ1-1, with a weak D call TRBD1 (6 bases). Germline-derived CDR1 and CDR2 are SGHRS and YFSETQ. The CDR3 runs to 14 residues. The V end was cut by 2 bases, the J end by 5 bases, with 13 bases between. Here the CDR3 reads CASSLQGSWTEAFF. The CDR3, as DNA: TGCGCCAGCAGCTTACAGGGAAGTTGGACTGAAGCTTTCTTT.

This clone showed up just a few times. The chain combines TRBV5-6 with TRBJ2-7; weak D call: TRBD1 (5 bases). The germline V gene has CDR1 SGHDT and CDR2 YYEEEE. The CDR3 totals 13 residues. The germline V and J ends were trimmed by 3 bases and 4 bases, with 11 bases remaining between them. CDR3 bases: TGTGCCAGCAGCTACTCAGGGTTGTACGAGCAGTACTTC. Translated: CASSYSGLYEQYF.

The chain uses TRBV7-9 and TRBJ1-3; maybe TRBD1 (5 bases). Germline CDR1 and CDR2: SEHNR and FQNEAQ (reference sequence). V lost 2 bases, J lost 0 bases, and 11 bases lay in between. The CDR3 contains 16 residues. The CDR3 DNA is TGTGCCAGCAGCTTAATGGGGCTTAGCTCTGGAAACACCATATATTTT. It is translated as CASSLMGLSSGNTIYF.

This clone has just one count. CDR3 sequence (DNA): TGTGCCAGCAGTTGGGCCGGAGTGGGAGTCTACGAGCAGTACTTC. Translating it yields CASSWAGVGVYEQYF. V gene TRBV27 combines with J gene TRBJ2-7, with a weak D call TRBD2 (5 bases). CDR3 length: 15 amino acids. The V end was cut by 4 bases, the J end by 3 bases, with 16 bases between. Germline values: CDR1 MNHEY, CDR2 SMNVEV (reference sequence).

J is TRBJ2-1 and V is TRBV6-5, with D tentatively TRBD2 (6 bases). V was clipped by 0 bases and J by 7 bases, with 16 bases between them. Germline loops: CDR1 MNHEY, CDR2 SVGAGI. The CDR3 runs to 16 residues. In DNA, the CDR3 is TGTGCCAGCAGTTACTCCCCAGCGGGCCTGAGGAATGAGCAGTTCTTC. Encoded protein: CASSYSPAGLRNEQFF.

The V and J genes are TRBV7-9 and TRBJ1-1, with 9 bases matching TRBD1. Germline V CDR1 and CDR2: SEHNR, FQNEAQ (reference sequence). The V gene end was trimmed by 6 bases and the J gene end by 0 bases; junction bases not matched to a gene: 8. This CDR3 comprises 16 residues. In nucleotides, the CDR3 is TGTGCCAGCAGTCCATTTAGGGACAGGGTGAACACTGAAGCTTTCTTT. Encoded protein: CASSPFRDRVNTEAFF.

The rearrangement links TRBV4-2 to TRBJ2-2, with a weak D call TRBD2 (6 bases). V was trimmed by 1 base and J by 5 bases, leaving 17 bases between them. Germline V gives CDR1 LGHNA, CDR2 YNFKEQ. This CDR3 spans 17 amino acids. CDR3 residues: CASSQGGLPGETGELFF. The DNA of the CDR3 is TGTGCCAGCAGCCAAGGGGGCCTCCCGGGAGAAACCGGGGAGCTGTTTTTT.

V is TRBV5-1 and J is TRBJ2-2; no reliable D call. Trimming shortened V by 3 bases and J by 4 bases, and 13 bases separated the two germline ends. Germline V gene lookup returns CDR1 SGHRS and CDR2 YFSETQ. The CDR3 contains 15 residues. The CDR3 sequence: CASSSPPSGTGELFF. CDR3 bases: TGCGCCAGCAGCTCCCCCCCCTCGGGCACCGGGGAGCTGTTTTTT.

The V call is TRBV5-6, the J call TRBJ2-3; 7 bases map to TRBD1. The CDR3 consists of 14 residues. The trim removed 4 bases at V and 1 base at J, leaving 3 bases unmatched. Looked up from germline, CDR1 is SGHDT and CDR2 is YYEEEE. CDR3 amino acids: CASSLDRGTDTQYF. CDR3 sequence (DNA): TGTGCCAGCAGCCTCGACAGGGGCACAGATACGCAGTATTTT.

The genes are TRBV19 and TRBJ2-7; D is unclear. V was pared by 1 base and J by 2 bases, with 9 bases between. CDR3 size: 14 residues. The germline V gene encodes CDR1 LNHDA and CDR2 SQIVND (reference sequence). The CDR3 region has the DNA TGTGCCAGTAGTATAGCGGCAGGCACCTACGAGCAGTACTTC. Protein product: CASSIAAGTYEQYF.

This chain links TRBV10-3 with TRBJ2-7, with D possibly being TRBD2 (6 bases). Germline lookup yields CDR1 ENHRY and CDR2 SYGVKD. The CDR3 is 15 amino acids. V shed 11 bases and J shed 2 bases, with 22 bases lying between them. The CDR3 loop is CAQEVEGNKAYEQYF. The CDR3 coding sequence is TGTGCCCAAGAGGTGGAGGGGAATAAGGCCTACGAGCAGTACTTC.

The rearrangement uses TRBV27 and TRBJ2-3, with 9 bases matching TRBD2. The germline CDR1 and CDR2 sequences are MNHEY and SMNVEV (reference sequence). Unmatched junction bases numbered 8, after V lost 5 bases and J lost 8 bases. This CDR3 is 14 amino acids long. The CDR3 loop reads CASSLLAGEGTQYF. Here the CDR3 DNA reads TGTGCCAGCAGTCTCTTAGCGGGAGAGGGTACGCAGTATTTT.

This clone showed up just a few times. The chain employs TRBV27 and TRBJ2-7; TRBD1 matches 7 bases. Germline values: CDR1 MNHEY, CDR2 SMNVEV (reference sequence). Trimming cost V 6 bases and J 6 bases; bases outside gene matches: 11. This CDR3 has 14 amino acids. The CDR3 is CASSLSGGRREQYF. The CDR3 nucleotides are TGTGCCAGCAGCCTATCAGGGGGTCGGCGCGAGCAGTACTTC.

J is TRBJ1-4 and V is TRBV5-1; 7 nucleotides match TRBD1. This CDR3 has 14 residues. Per germline, CDR1 SGHRS and CDR2 YFSETQ. Germline trimming cut 0 bases from V and 8 bases from J; bases unmatched to any gene: 4. The CDR3 sequence: CASSLGQGLEKLFF. In DNA form, the CDR3 reads TGCGCCAGCAGCTTGGGACAGGGTTTGGAAAAACTGTTTTTT.

V and J are TRBV2 and TRBJ2-7; the match to TRBD1 covers 8 bases. Germline CDR1 reads SNHLY; CDR2 reads FYNNEI. Trimming took 7 bases from V and 3 from J; bases not matched to a gene: 17. The CDR3 contains 17 residues. This CDR3 reads CASITPDRDLRGYEQYF. CDR3 DNA: TGTGCCAGCATCACTCCGGACAGGGACCTTAGGGGCTACGAGCAGTACTTC. Variable domain in full (rest from reference TRBV2 and TRBJ2-7): EPEVTQTPSHQVTQMGQEVILRCVPISNHLYFYWYRQILGQKVEFLVSFYNNEISEKSEIFDDQFSVERPDGSNFTLKIRSTKLEDSAMYFCASITPDRDLRGYEQYFGPGTRLTVT.

CDR3 bases: TGTGCCAGCAGCCCCACTCGGGCATACGGGGGTTATGGCTACACCTTC. Translated: CASSPTRAYGGYGYTF. This chain uses TRBV28 with TRBJ1-2, with a tentative D call TRBD1 (5 bases). CDR3 length equals 16 residues. Trimming shortened V by 6 bases and J by 5 bases, and 22 bases separated the two germline ends. CDR1 is MDHEN, CDR2 SYDVKM, per germline.

V gene TRBV18 combines with J gene TRBJ2-1, with TRBD2 identical over 12 bases. V shed 3 bases, J shed 7 bases, and the junction held 7 bases outside the gene matches. Germline CDR1 reads KGHSH; CDR2 reads LQKENI. This CDR3 has 16 residues. The CDR3 region is CASSPPTGLAGNEQFF. The CDR3 DNA is TGTGCCAGCTCACCTCCGACAGGACTAGCGGGAAATGAGCAGTTCTTC.

The genes are TRBV5-1 and TRBJ2-1, with a weak D call TRBD2 (6 bases). V lost 4 bases and J 6 bases, leaving 11 bases between the germline ends. The germline V gene encodes CDR1 SGHRS and CDR2 YFSETQ. The CDR3 runs to 13 residues. The CDR3 loop is CASSTRDSNEQFF. In DNA, the CDR3 is TGCGCCAGCAGCACCCGGGACTCCAATGAGCAGTTCTTC.

This clone was seen a handful of times. V and J are TRBV5-4 and TRBJ2-7, with TRBD1 matching over 10 bases. Germline values: CDR1 SGHNT, CDR2 YYREEE (reference sequence). The CDR3 length is 15 residues. Germline trimming cut 2 bases from V and 4 bases from J; bases unmatched to any gene: 6. The DNA for the CDR3 is TGTGCCAGCAGCTTTCCCGGGACAGGGGCGTACGAGCAGTACTTC. This translates into CASSFPGTGAYEQYF.

This chain uses TRBV3-1 (or the pseudogene TRBV3-2) with TRBJ2-7, with 8 bases lining up with TRBD2. This CDR3 is 12 amino acids long. Per the germline V gene, CDR1 is LGHDT and CDR2 is YNNKEL (reference sequence). The trim removed 8 bases at V and 3 bases at J, leaving 3 bases unmatched. The CDR3 region has the DNA TGTGCCAGCGGCGGGGGGAACTACGAGCAGTACTTC. Translation gives CASGGGNYEQYF.

In DNA form, the CDR3 reads TGTGCCAGCAGCTCGGCTGTTGGGCATTCACCCCTCCACTTT. This encodes CASSSAVGHSPLHF. The chain couples TRBV7-9 to TRBJ1-6; D is unclear. Germline V gene sequence: CDR1 SEHNR, CDR2 FQNEAQ (reference sequence). This CDR3 spans 14 amino acids. V was pared by 4 bases and J by 8 bases, with 12 bases between. Full variable domain (remainder filled in from reference TRBV7-9 and TRBJ1-6): DTGVSQNPRHKITKRGQNVTFRCDPISEHNRLYWYRQTLGQGPEFLTYFQNEAQLEKSRLLSDRFSAERPKGSFSTLEIQRTEQGDSAMYLCASSSAVGHSPLHFGNGTRLTVT.